The rows below give T cell receptor beta chains drawn from one sample of a study of OX40 agonist ivuxolimab in advanced cancers. Measured with immunoSEQ multiplex PCR; TCRdb has only the in-frame clones, and not every one. The sample comprises some 80,000 clones, 80% to 90% of which are singletons, and roughly 2.1% rests with the top ten. Sequencing used CD4+ or CD8+ T cells sorted from blood, obtained in a trial of the OX40 agonist ivuxolimab. Receptors were obtained from an adult with an advanced solid tumor such as melanoma, head and neck, liver or kidney cancer. Both conserved end residues are part of each CDR3. D genes are given only for firm matches. Not all rows give a size; the values are once, few, many and, for expanded clones, a class.

TRBJ2-1 TRBV7-8 TRBD2 few TGTGCCAGCAGCTTTGGGCGGGGGGGCTCCCGGGTTGAGCAGTTCTTC CASSFGRGGSRVEQFF
TRBJ2-2 TRBV14 - - TGTGCCAGCAGCCACGTAAGGACCGGGGAGCTGTTTTTT CASSHVRTGELFF
TRBJ1-1 TRBV28 - - TGTGCCAGCAGTTTGCTGGGAAGGACTGAAGCTTTCTTT CASSLLGRTEAFF
TRBJ2-1 TRBV2 - - TGTGCCAGCACCCCGACCCCGGAGGGTTACAATGAGCAGTTCTTC CASTPTPEGYNEQFF
TRBJ2-7 TRBV15 - - TGTGCCACCAGCAGAGATACGGGGGCCTACGAGCAGTACTTC CATSRDTGAYEQYF
TRBJ1-2 TRBV19 TRBD1 - TGTGCCAGACGACCTTGGACAGGGGGCGTCTATGGCTACACCTTC CARRPWTGGVYGYTF
TRBJ1-2 TRBV7-2 TRBD1 - TGTGCCAGCAACCCGGGACAGGGGATCTATGGCTACACCTTC CASNPGQGIYGYTF
TRBJ2-6 TRBV5-4 - - TGTGCCAGCAGCTCCCAGTGGTCGGGGGCTGGGGCCAACGTCCTGACTTTC CASSSQWSGAGANVLTF
TRBJ2-4 TRBV28 TRBD2 - TGTGCCAGCACTAAGAGCGGGGGACTTGGAAGGGACATTCAGTACTTC CASTKSGGLGRDIQYF
TRBJ1-1 TRBV11-3 - - TGTGCCAGCAGCTTAGATTCCGGGGTTGAAGCTTTCTTT CASSLDSGVEAFF
TRBJ2-5 TRBV27 TRBD2 once TGTGCCAGCAGTCGGGACTATGAAGAGACCCAGTACTTC CASSRDYEETQYF
TRBJ2-7 TRBV5-1 - - TGCGCCAGCAGCATTGGGACTGGGCCCGCCTACGAGCAGTACTTC CASSIGTGPAYEQYF
TRBJ1-4 TRBV5-1 - - TGCGCCAGCAGCTTGGATGTAGGGACGGATGAAAAACTGTTTTTT CASSLDVGTDEKLFF
TRBJ2-1 TRBV28 - - TGTGCCAGCAGTTTATTGTGGGGGGGCCGCTATGAGCAGTTCTTC CASSLLWGGRYEQFF
TRBJ1-2 TRBV11-2 - - TGTGCCAGCAGCTTATCTAGAAGTGCTAACTATGGCTACACCTTC CASSLSRSANYGYTF
TRBJ1-1 TRBV9 TRBD1 - TGTGCCAGCAGCGCCCACCGGGACAGGGATCCTGAAGCTTTCTTT CASSAHRDRDPEAFF
TRBJ2-2 TRBV7-3 TRBD2 - TGTGCCAGCAGCTCCGGGTTAGCGGGGGCCGGGGAGCTGTTTTTT CASSSGLAGAGELFF
TRBJ2-1 TRBV7-2 - - TGTGCCAGCAGCTTACGGAGGGGCGATGAGCAGTTCTTC CASSLRRGDEQFF
TRBJ1-1 TRBV21-1 - - TGTGCCAGCAGCGGATTGTGTCTAAGGGGGAGGGACACTGAAGCTTTCTTT CASSGLCLRGRDTEAFF
TRBJ2-5 TRBV5-4 - - TGTGCCAGCAGCTTGGGGGCGGGGACCCAAGAGACCCAGTACTTC CASSLGAGTQETQYF
TRBJ1-2 TRBV28 - - TGTGCCAGCAGTCACCCTGGTGGCTACACCTTC CASSHPGGYTF
TRBJ2-4 TRBV11-2 TRBD2 - TGTGCCAGCGCCCTCGGGGGGGAGGCCAAAAACATTCAGTACTTC CASALGGEAKNIQYF
TRBJ1-4 TRBV9 - - TGTGCCGGCAGCGTAGACGGGATAGGTGAAAAACTGTTTTTT CAGSVDGIGEKLFF
TRBJ2-2 TRBV7-9 - - TGTGCCAGCATTCAAGGGGGAGGAACGAACACCGGGGAGCTGTTTTTT CASIQGGGTNTGELFF
TRBJ1-2 TRBV6-1 - once TGTGCCAGCAGTGCACAGGGTCAATCCTATGGCTACACCTTC CASSAQGQSYGYTF
TRBJ1-2 TRBV19 - - TGTGCCAGTAGTATACGGGGGTCCACCCCAACGTATGGCTACACCTTC CASSIRGSTPTYGYTF
TRBJ2-6 TRBV4-1 TRBD1 - TGCGCCAGCAGCCAAGCCGGACAGGCCGCCCCTGGGACTTTC CASSQAGQAAPGTF
TRBJ1-3 TRBV7-2 TRBD1 - TGTGCCAGCAGCCCTGAGACAGGGTCTGGAAACACCATATATTTT CASSPETGSGNTIYF
TRBJ2-2 TRBV9 TRBD1 - TGTGCCAGCAGCGTCTCGGGACAGGGGGCGACCGGGGAGCTGTTTTTT CASSVSGQGATGELFF
TRBJ1-2 TRBV11-2 - few TGTGCCAGCAGCTTAAACAGCCCTGATGGCTACACCTTC CASSLNSPDGYTF
TRBJ1-4 TRBV4-2 TRBD1 - TGTGCCAGCAGCCAAGATCGACAGGGAAATGAAAAACTGTTTTTT CASSQDRQGNEKLFF
TRBJ2-7 TRBV2 TRBD2 once TGTGCCAGCAGTGAAAGGTTGGCTAGCGGGAGCGAGCAGTACTTC CASSERLASGSEQYF
TRBJ2-7 TRBV28 - - TGTGCCAGCAGCTCTCTTGGGGCCTACGAGCAGTACTTC CASSSLGAYEQYF
TRBJ1-1 TRBV5-1 - - TGCGCCAGCAGCTTTGGGGACGGGACTGAAGCTTTCTTT CASSFGDGTEAFF
TRBJ1-1 TRBV19 - - TGTGCCAGTAGCAGGCGCGGCAGGGCGGACACTGAAGCTTTCTTT CASSRRGRADTEAFF
TRBJ1-5 TRBV19 - - TGTGCCAGTAGTATGGACAGAAGAATCAATCAGCCCCAGCATTTT CASSMDRRINQPQHF
TRBJ1-4 TRBV2 TRBD1 - TGTGCCAGCATCCCGGGACAGGCTAATGAAAAACTGTTTTTT CASIPGQANEKLFF
TRBJ1-2 TRBV5-1 TRBD1 - TGCGCCAGCAGCGAAGGACAGGCAGCGGGTGGCTACACCTTC CASSEGQAAGGYTF
TRBJ1-2 TRBV11-1 - few TGTGCCAGCAGCGAGGGCTGGGGCTACACCTTC CASSEGWGYTF